This T cell receptor beta chain was captured by sequencing in a study of beta chain features in type 1 diabetes. Study-level information: Healthy donors resembled patients in age, gender and cell yields.

Per germline, CDR1 MRHNA and CDR2 SNTAGT. The CDR3 extends over 14 amino acids. The V and J ends lost 6 bases and 8 bases, in that order; junction bases with no gene match: 9. Reverse transcribing all isolated RNA meant expressed TCRB transcripts were sequenced. Assay: immunoSEQ multiplex PCR; the TCRdb copy retains only in-frame clones and omits some. The repertoire holds 500,000 to 700,000 clones, with roughly a sixth as singletons. This clone was seen more than once but under ten times. Its antigen remains unidentified. Overall study findings and caveats: VDJ junctions sequenced from type 1 diabetes patients showed fewer insertions and more deletions.

This sequence was found in a man between 18 and 29 years old in good health. Sample: naive CD4+ T cells from blood. This rearrangement joins TRBV6-4 to TRBJ2-1; TRBD2 aligns across 8 bases. In DNA form, the CDR3 reads TGTGCCAGCAGACCGGGACTAGGTTATGATGAGCAGTTCTTC. Its protein product is CASRPGLGYDEQFF.